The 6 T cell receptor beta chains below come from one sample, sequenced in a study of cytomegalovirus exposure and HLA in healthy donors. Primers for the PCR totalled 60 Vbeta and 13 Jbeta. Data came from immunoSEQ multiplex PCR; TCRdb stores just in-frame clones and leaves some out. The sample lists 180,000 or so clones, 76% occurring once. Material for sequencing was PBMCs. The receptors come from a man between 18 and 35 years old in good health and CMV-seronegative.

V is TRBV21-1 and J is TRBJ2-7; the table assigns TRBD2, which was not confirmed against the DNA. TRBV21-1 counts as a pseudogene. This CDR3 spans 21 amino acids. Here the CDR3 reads CASSNWQGGSGISPRSYEQYF. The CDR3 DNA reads TGTGCCAGCAGCAACTGGCAGGGTGGTAGCGGGATCTCCCCCCGCTCCTACGAGCAGTACTTC.

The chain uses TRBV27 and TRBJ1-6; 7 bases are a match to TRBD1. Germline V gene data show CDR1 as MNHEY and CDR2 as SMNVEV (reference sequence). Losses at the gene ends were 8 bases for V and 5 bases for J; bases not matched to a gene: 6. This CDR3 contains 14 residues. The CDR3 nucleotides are TGTGCCAGCGGGCGTACAGGGGATAATTCACCCCTCCACTTT. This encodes CASGRTGDNSPLHF.

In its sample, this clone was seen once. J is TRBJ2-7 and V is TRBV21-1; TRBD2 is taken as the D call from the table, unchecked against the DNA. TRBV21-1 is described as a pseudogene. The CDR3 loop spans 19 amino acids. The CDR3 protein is CASSKRKVKAGGKIYEQYF. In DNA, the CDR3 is TGTGCCAGCAGCAAAAGGAAGGTTAAGGCCGGCGGCAAGATTTACGAGCAGTACTTC.

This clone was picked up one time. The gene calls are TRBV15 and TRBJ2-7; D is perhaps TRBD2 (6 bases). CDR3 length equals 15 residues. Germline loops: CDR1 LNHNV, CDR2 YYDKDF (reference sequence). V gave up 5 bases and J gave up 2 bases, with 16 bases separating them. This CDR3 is CATSLGGTPPYEQYF. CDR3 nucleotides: TGTGCCACCAGCCTCGGCGGGACGCCGCCCTACGAGCAGTACTTC.

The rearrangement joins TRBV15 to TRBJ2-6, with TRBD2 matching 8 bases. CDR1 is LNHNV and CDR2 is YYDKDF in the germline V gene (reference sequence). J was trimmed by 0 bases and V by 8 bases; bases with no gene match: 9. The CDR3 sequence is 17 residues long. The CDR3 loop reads CATLTGGLNSGANVLTF. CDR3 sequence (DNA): TGTGCCACCCTGACGGGGGGGCTAAACTCTGGGGCCAACGTCCTGACTTTC.

The CDR3 nucleotides read TGTGCCAGCAGTGAAGGCGCTAGCGGCACAGATACGCAGTATTTT. The encoded protein is CASSEGASGTDTQYF. V gene TRBV6-4 combines with J gene TRBJ2-3, with a weak D call TRBD2 (6 bases). The CDR3 has 15 amino acids. V was trimmed by 3 bases and J by 1 base, leaving 11 bases between them. Germline CDR1 MRHNA, CDR2 SNTAGT.